A single sample gave rise to the 13 T cell receptor beta chains below, sequenced in a study of graft-versus-host responses after intestinal transplantation. Investigators plated approximately 200,000 CFSE-labeled responder cells together with approximately 200,000 irradiated stimulator cells labeled with violet dye. Here immunoSEQ multiplex PCR was the method, and the copy in TCRdb shows in-frame clones only, minus some. The data contain around 20,000 clones, 30% to 40% of them singletons. Sequencing was performed on alloreactive CD8+ T cells from a mixed lymphocyte reaction culture, taken before intestinal transplant. Noted subset: CFSE-low proliferating T cells sorted from approximately six-day pre-transplant mixed lymphocyte reaction (GvH or HvG direction). The receptors originated from a human patient who received an intestinal transplant.

The sample holds a few counts of this clone. The rearrangement joins TRBV7-6 to TRBJ2-3; D might be TRBD1 or TRBD2, each matching 5 bases. The germline gives CDR1 SGHVS, CDR2 FNYEAQ. The CDR3 has 14 residues. The ends were cut back, 3 bases at V and 1 base at J, with 8 bases in the middle. CDR3 nucleotides: TGTGCCAGCAGCTTTATGGGGGGCACAGATACGCAGTATTTT. Translation: CASSFMGGTDTQYF.

This clone showed up just a few times. The rearrangement links TRBV29-1 to TRBJ2-3; TRBD2 is a possible D gene (6 bases). Germline V lookup: CDR1 SQVTM, CDR2 ANQGSEA. The CDR3 contains 13 residues. V was trimmed by 4 bases and J by 2 bases, leaving 10 bases between them. For the CDR3, the DNA is TGCAGCGTTGGGGACTTCCCCACAGATACGCAGTATTTT. Protein product: CSVGDFPTDTQYF.

J is TRBJ2-7 and V is TRBV7-6; D is ambiguous. Germline loops: CDR1 SGHVS, CDR2 FNYEAQ. V lost 2 bases to trimming and J lost 0 bases, with 2 bases between them. There are 12 residues in the CDR3. CDR3 coding DNA: TGTGCCAGCAGCTTAATCTCCTACGAGCAGTACTTC. Translated: CASSLISYEQYF.

V gene TRBV7-9 combines with J gene TRBJ2-5; tentative D call: TRBD2 (5 bases). V was trimmed by 4 bases and J by 2 bases, leaving 17 bases between them. The CDR3 runs 16 residues. In germline, CDR1 is SEHNR, CDR2 FQNEAQ (reference sequence). This chain's CDR3 is CASSSTTKWVQETQYF. Here the CDR3 DNA reads TGTGCCAGCAGCTCGACTACAAAATGGGTACAAGAGACCCAGTACTTC.

The chain employs TRBV29-1 and TRBJ1-1; 9 nucleotides match TRBD1. Germline CDR1 and CDR2: SQVTM and ANQGSEA. The J segment lost 2 bases and the V segment lost 6 bases, leaving 4 bases of the junction unmatched. The CDR3 extends over 13 amino acids. The CDR3 nucleotides are TGCAGCGTCCTGGACAGGGGAAACACTGAAGCTTTCTTT. Translating it yields CSVLDRGNTEAFF. Full variable domain (outside the CDR3, taken from reference TRBV29-1 and TRBJ1-1): SAVISQKPSRDICQRGTSLTIQCQVDSQVTMMFWYRQQPGQSLTLIATANQGSEATYESGFVIDKFPISRPNLTFSTLTVSNMSPEDSSIYLCSVLDRGNTEAFFGQGTRLTVV.

This clone counts as medium-sized. J is TRBJ2-2 and V is TRBV7-6, with no clear D. Per germline, CDR1 SGHVS and CDR2 FNYEAQ. CDR3 size: 12 residues. V was clipped by 1 base and J by 7 bases, with 4 bases between them. The CDR3 loop reads CASSLGFGELFF. In DNA, the CDR3 is TGTGCCAGCAGCTTAGGATTCGGGGAGCTGTTTTTT.

The V gene is TRBV23-1, the J gene TRBJ2-4, with TRBD1 identical over 7 bases. TRBV23-1 is classed as an ORF, of uncertain function. The CDR3 extends over 16 amino acids. J gave up 8 bases and V 8 bases, and 18 bases lay outside the gene matches. CDR3 nucleotides: TGCGCCAGCTCTAGGGGGCCAGCCAAAAAAGGGGACATTCAGTACTTC. Protein product: CASSRGPAKKGDIQYF.

This clone showed up just a few times. V is TRBV4-3 and J is TRBJ2-1; no clear D. The germline V gene encodes CDR1 LGHNA and CDR2 YSLEER. Trimming removed 3 bases from V and 5 bases from J, with 11 bases in between. CDR3 size: 14 residues. The CDR3 DNA reads TGCGCCAGCAGCCACCAAACACCCGACAATGAGCAGTTCTTC. Protein sequence: CASSHQTPDNEQFF.

This sequence joins TRBV28 and TRBJ2-5; 14 nucleotides line up with TRBD2. Germline values: CDR1 MDHEN, CDR2 SYDVKM. Unmatched junction bases numbered 5, after V lost 6 bases and J lost 5 bases. The CDR3 consists of 15 residues. CDR3 amino acids: CASRGLAGVEETQYF. CDR3 bases: TGTGCCAGCAGGGGACTAGCGGGAGTGGAGGAGACCCAGTACTTC.

The genes are TRBV23-1 and TRBJ2-5; D call uncertain. TRBV23-1 is sorted into the ORF group, with uncertain function. This CDR3 is 13 amino acids long. V lost 2 bases to trimming and J lost 5 bases, with 9 bases between them. Here the CDR3 DNA reads TGCGCCAGCAGTCAAGGTCTGGGGGAGACCCAGTACTTC. Translated: CASSQGLGETQYF.

V is TRBV27 and J is TRBJ2-7, with D perhaps assigned TRBD1 or TRBD2 (7 bases each). CDR1 is MNHEY, CDR2 SMNVEV, per germline (reference sequence). The CDR3 length is 14 residues. V dropped 3 bases and J dropped 4 bases, with 13 bases sitting between them. The CDR3 sequence: CASSFGRTGYEQYF. The CDR3 DNA sequence: TGTGCCAGCAGTTTCGGGAGGACAGGATACGAGCAGTACTTC.

This clone turned up a few times. This sequence joins TRBV27 and TRBJ2-7, with 7 bases aligning to TRBD1. Germline V gives CDR1 MNHEY, CDR2 SMNVEV (reference sequence). Trimming removed 0 bases from V and 2 bases from J; junction bases left unmatched: 4. This CDR3 region has 15 residues. CDR3 DNA: TGTGCCAGCAGTTTATCTCGACAGGGACCCTACGAGCAGTACTTC. Its translation: CASSLSRQGPYEQYF.

This clone was seen a few times. DNA of the CDR3: TGTGCCTGGAGTCCTCTGACTGGAACTGAAGCTTTCTTT. This sequence encodes CAWSPLTGTEAFF. The rearrangement joins TRBV30 to TRBJ1-1; D is ambiguous. V gave up 2 bases and J gave up 5 bases, with 12 bases separating them. The CDR3 is 13 amino acids. CDR1 is GTSNPN and CDR2 is SVGIG in the germline V gene (reference sequence).